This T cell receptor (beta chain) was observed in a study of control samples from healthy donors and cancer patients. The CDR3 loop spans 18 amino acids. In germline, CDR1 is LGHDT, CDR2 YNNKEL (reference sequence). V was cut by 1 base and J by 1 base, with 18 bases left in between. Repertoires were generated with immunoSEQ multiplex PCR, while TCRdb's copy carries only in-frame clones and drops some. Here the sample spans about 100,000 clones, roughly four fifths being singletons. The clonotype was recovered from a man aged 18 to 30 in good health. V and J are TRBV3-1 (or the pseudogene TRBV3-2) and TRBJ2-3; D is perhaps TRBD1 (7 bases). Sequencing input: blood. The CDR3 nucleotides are TGTGCCAGCAGCCAAGGGGGGGCCAGGGGGTTTGGCACAGATACGCAGTATTTT. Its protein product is CASSQGGARGFGTDTQYF.